This entry is about one T cell receptor beta chain. These data are taken from a study of cytomegalovirus exposure and HLA in healthy donors. Primers for the PCR totalled 60 Vbeta and 13 Jbeta. Using immunoSEQ multiplex PCR, the repertoire was profiled, and TCRdb retains in-frame clones only, with some absent. The table includes about 89,000 clones, around 86% detected once. CDR3 length: 14 residues. With 6 bases clipped from V and 2 bases from J, the junction kept 7 bases outside the gene matches. The germline V gene has CDR1 MNHNS and CDR2 SASEGT. V usage is TRBV6-1 and J usage is TRBJ2-7, with TRBD1 identical over 7 bases. The sample consisted of PBMCs. This sequence originates from a female donor in good health and CMV-seropositive. CDR3 sequence (DNA): TGTGCCAGCAGCCAGGGGGTCATTACCTACGAGCAGTACTTC. The encoded protein is CASSQGVITYEQYF.